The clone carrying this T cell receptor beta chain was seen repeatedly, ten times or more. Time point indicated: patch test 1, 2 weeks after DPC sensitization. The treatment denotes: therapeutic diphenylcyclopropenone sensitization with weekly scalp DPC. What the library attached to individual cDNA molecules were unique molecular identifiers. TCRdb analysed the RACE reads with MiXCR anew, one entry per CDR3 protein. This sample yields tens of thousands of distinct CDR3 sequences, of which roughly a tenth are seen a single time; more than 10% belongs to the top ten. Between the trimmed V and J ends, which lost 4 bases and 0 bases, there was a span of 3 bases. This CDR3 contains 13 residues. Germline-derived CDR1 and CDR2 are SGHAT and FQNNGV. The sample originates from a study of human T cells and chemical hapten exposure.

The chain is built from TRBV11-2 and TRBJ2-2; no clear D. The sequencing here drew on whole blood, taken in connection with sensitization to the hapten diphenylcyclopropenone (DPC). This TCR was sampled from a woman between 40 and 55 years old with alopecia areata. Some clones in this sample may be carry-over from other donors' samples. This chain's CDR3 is CASSYTNTGELFF. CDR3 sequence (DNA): TGTGCCAGCAGCTACACGAACACCGGGGAGCTGTTTTTT.